Listed here are 2 T cell receptor beta chains from one sample, sequenced in a study of blood T cell repertoires in COVID-19. Clones were read by immunoSEQ multiplex PCR, and TCRdb kept only the in-frame ones, dropping some. Among fewer than 200,000 clones listed, roughly 84% were seen once. Sequenced input: peripheral blood. The receptors were gathered from a man in his sixties who had recovered from COVID-19.

The chain joins TRBV5-1 to TRBJ1-2; 7 nucleotides align to TRBD1. CDR1 and CDR2 from the germline V gene are SGHRS and YFSETQ. This CDR3 is built from 15 residues. Germline trimming cut 1 base from V and 0 bases from J; bases unmatched to any gene: 3. The DNA of the CDR3 is TGCGCCAGCAGCTTGACAGGGGTAGCTAACTATGGCTACACCTTC. The encoded protein is CASSLTGVANYGYTF.

The rearrangement uses TRBV19 and TRBJ1-1; possibly TRBD1 for D (6 bases). V gave up 7 bases and J gave up 0 bases, with 15 bases separating them. Germline CDR1 LNHDA, CDR2 SQIVND (reference sequence). There are 15 residues in the CDR3. The CDR3 DNA is TGTGCCAGTAAAAGGACAGCTACGTTGAACACTGAAGCTTTCTTT. This translates into CASKRTATLNTEAFF.